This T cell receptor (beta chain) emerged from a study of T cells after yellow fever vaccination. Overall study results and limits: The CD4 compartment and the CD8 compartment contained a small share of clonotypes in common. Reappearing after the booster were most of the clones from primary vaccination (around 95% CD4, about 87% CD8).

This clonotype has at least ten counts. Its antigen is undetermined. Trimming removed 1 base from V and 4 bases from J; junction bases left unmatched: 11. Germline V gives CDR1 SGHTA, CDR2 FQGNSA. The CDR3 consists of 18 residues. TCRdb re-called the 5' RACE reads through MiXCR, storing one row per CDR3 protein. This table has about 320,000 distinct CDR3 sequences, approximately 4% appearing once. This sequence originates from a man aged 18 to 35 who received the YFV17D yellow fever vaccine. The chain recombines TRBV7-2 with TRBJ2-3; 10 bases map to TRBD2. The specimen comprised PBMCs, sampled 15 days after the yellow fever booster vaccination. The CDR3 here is CASSLVRGAGGTPDTQYF. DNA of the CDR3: TGTGCCAGCAGCTTAGTGCGGGGAGCGGGGGGGACCCCAGATACGCAGTATTTT.